The 14 T cell receptor beta chains reported below all come from one sample, sequenced in a study of T cell changes during pregnancy in multiple sclerosis. Sequencing used immunoSEQ multiplex PCR; TCRdb keeps in-frame clones, though not all of them. The sample has over 50,000 clones, approximately 87% seen once; the top ten hold roughly 5.2%. Material: peripheral blood from another person, used as feeder cells. These receptors all come from a human donor whose cells served as feeder cells for cultures in a pregnancy study.

The chain joins TRBV23-1 to TRBJ1-1; a weak D match, TRBD1 (5 bases). TRBV23-1 is designated an ORF whose function remains uncertain. This CDR3 has 15 amino acids. Trimming stripped 4 bases from V and 2 bases from J, with 14 bases between. This chain's CDR3 is CASSLGTTTNTEAFF. DNA for the CDR3: TGCGCCAGCAGTCTCGGGACTACAACCAACACTGAAGCTTTCTTT.

The chain has TRBV12-5 and TRBJ2-1, with TRBD2 matching over 9 bases. Germline CDR1 LGHNT, CDR2 FRNRAP. J gave up 5 bases and V 1 base, and 3 bases lay outside the gene matches. There are 15 residues in the CDR3. The CDR3, as DNA: TGTGCTAGTGGTTTGGGACTAGCGGTCGACAATGAGCAGTTCTTC. Amino acids: CASGLGLAVDNEQFF. The full variable domain, in which reference TRBV12-5 and TRBJ2-1 provide the parts outside the CDR3, is DARVTQTPRHKVTEMGQEVTMRCQPILGHNTVFWYRQTMMQGLELLAYFRNRAPLDDSGMPKDRFSAEMPDATLATLKIQPSEPRDSAVYFCASGLGLAVDNEQFFGPGTRLTVL.

CDR3 DNA: TGCAGCGGTCTTAGAGGCGCTAGCGGGAGGGCAGAGGGTTCCTACAATGAGCAGTTCTTC. Its translation: CSGLRGASGRAEGSYNEQFF. V gene TRBV29-1 combines with J gene TRBJ2-1, with 12 bases matching TRBD2. CDR1 is SQVTM, CDR2 ANQGSEA, per germline. This CDR3 has 20 residues. Trimming cost V 7 bases and J 1 base; bases outside gene matches: 20.

The gene calls are TRBV9 and TRBJ2-1, with D tentatively TRBD1 or TRBD2 (6 bases each). Germline CDR1 SGDLS, CDR2 YYNGEE. This CDR3 is built from 16 residues. Trimming shortened V by 4 bases and J by 0 bases, and 14 bases separated the two germline ends. The CDR3 nucleotides are TGTGCCAGCAGCCCATCGGGGGCTAGCTCCTACAATGAGCAGTTCTTC. This sequence encodes CASSPSGASSYNEQFF.

V and J are TRBV7-3 and TRBJ2-7; D is uncertain. Germline CDR1 reads SGHTA; CDR2 reads FQGTGA. CDR3 size: 14 residues. V was shortened by 0 bases and J by 1 base, with 7 bases between the two germline ends. In DNA, the CDR3 is TGTGCCAGCAGCTTAACAGCGACTTCCTACGAGCAGTACTTC. Translating it yields CASSLTATSYEQYF.

The rearrangement uses TRBV6-1 and TRBJ1-2, with D maybe TRBD1 (5 bases). The CDR3 is 14 residues long. The V and J ends lost 2 bases and 4 bases respectively, with 11 bases between them. The germline gives CDR1 MNHNS, CDR2 SASEGT. The CDR3: CASSEMGDGYGYTF. DNA for the CDR3: TGTGCCAGCAGTGAAATGGGGGACGGCTATGGCTACACCTTC.

The gene calls are TRBV2 and TRBJ1-1; D is uncertain. Germline CDR1 is SNHLY and CDR2 is FYNNEI. This CDR3 comprises 13 residues. V was pared by 2 bases and J by 7 bases, with 11 bases between. The CDR3 loop reads CASSEHGSSEAFF. In nucleotides, the CDR3 is TGTGCCAGCAGTGAACATGGGTCAAGTGAAGCTTTCTTT.

The chain combines TRBV6-1 with TRBJ1-5; D is perhaps TRBD1 (6 bases). CDR1 is MNHNS and CDR2 is SASEGT in the germline V gene. CDR3 length: 15 amino acids. The V gene lost 0 bases and the J gene lost 4 bases, with 10 bases spanning the gap. The CDR3 DNA is TGTGCCAGCAGTGAAGCGGGGGGCCCGAATCAGCCCCAGCATTTT. Translated, it gives CASSEAGGPNQPQHF.

This chain uses TRBV7-2 with TRBJ2-7, with 9 bases lining up with TRBD1. The ends lost 3 bases at V and 7 bases at J; junction bases unmatched: 4. Germline V gene data show CDR1 as SGHTA and CDR2 as FQGNSA. The CDR3 runs to 13 residues. The CDR3 loop is CASSFRQGGEQYF. The CDR3, as DNA: TGTGCCAGCAGCTTTCGACAGGGGGGAGAGCAGTACTTC.

The chain links TRBV6-1 to TRBJ2-1; 12 bases are shared with TRBD2. The CDR3 runs 17 residues. With V trimmed by 4 bases and J by 5 bases, 9 bases remained unmatched. Germline V lookup: CDR1 MNHNS, CDR2 SASEGT. In nucleotides, the CDR3 is TGTGCCAGCAGTGTGACTAGCGGGGGTGGGGTAGACAATGAGCAGTTCTTC. It yields the protein CASSVTSGGGVDNEQFF.

This clone has just a few counts. This chain links TRBV9 with TRBJ2-7; TRBD1 matches at 7 bases. The length of the CDR3 is 16 residues. The germline gives CDR1 SGDLS, CDR2 YYNGEE. V was clipped by 4 bases and J by 0 bases; unmatched bases: 10. The CDR3 loop reads CASSPRGGQDSYEQYF. The CDR3 DNA sequence: TGTGCCAGCAGCCCGAGAGGTGGACAGGACTCCTACGAGCAGTACTTC.

The chain couples TRBV10-3 to TRBJ1-1, with 9 bases aligning to TRBD1. V dropped 6 bases and J dropped 0; count of bases not matched to a gene: 8. The CDR3 contains 16 residues. Germline assignment: CDR1 ENHRY and CDR2 SYGVKD. The CDR3 sequence: CAIREGQGGVNTEAFF. The CDR3 coding sequence is TGTGCCATCAGGGAGGGACAGGGCGGGGTGAACACTGAAGCTTTCTTT.

This clone was observed once. This chain uses TRBV6-6 with TRBJ1-1, with 7 bases matching TRBD1. The length of the CDR3 is 12 residues. J lost 11 bases, V lost 2 bases, and 5 bases had no gene match. CDR1 is MNHNY and CDR2 is SVGAGI in the germline V gene (reference sequence). The CDR3 region has the DNA TGTGCCAGCAGTTACACCGGACAGGCGGCTTTCTTT. Translation gives CASSYTGQAAFF.

V and J are TRBV10-3 and TRBJ2-1; TRBD2 agrees at 13 bases. From germline, CDR1 is ENHRY and CDR2 SYGVKD. The CDR3 has 15 amino acids. J gave up 6 bases and V 6 bases, and 5 bases lay outside the gene matches. In nucleotides, the CDR3 is TGTGCCATCAGCCCGGGACTAGCGGGACCCAATGAGCAGTTCTTC. Protein: CAISPGLAGPNEQFF.